The present entry profiles one T cell receptor beta chain with its context. One end of the junction is discordant with germline, which a read error may explain. This record comes from a study of molecular identifiers for immune sequencing clone quantification. Germline assignment: CDR1 LGHNA and CDR2 YSLEER. There are 16 residues in the CDR3. Sorted inputs of about 19,000 to 1,100,000 cells, with 10%, 30% or 50% RNA, yielded naive CD8 libraries. TCRdb re-derived calls from the PCR reads in MiXCR, one entry per CDR3 protein. The table has hundreds of thousands of distinct CDR3 sequences, just under 20% seen once; the top ten hold 0.75% to 0.95%.

The rearrangement links TRBV4-3 to TRBJ1-1; the D gene is possibly TRBD1 (6 bases). This clonotype originated in a human donor in good health. Some libraries in this study had Jurkat cell RNA spiked in. The sample was naive CD8+ T cells from blood, with Jurkat cell RNA spiked in. Subset of the sample: FACS-sorted CD8+CD4-CCR7+CD45RA+ naive T cells. The CDR3, as DNA: TGCGCCATCAGCCAAGATCTGAGAGGGGGAGTTACTGAAGCTTTCTTT. Amino acid sequence: CAISQDLRGGVTEAFF.